The text below deals with one T cell receptor beta chain. TCRdb's copy holds only in-frame clones and misses some; the assay was immunoSEQ multiplex PCR. This table holds 95,000 to 120,000 clones, 94% found once. The CDR3 loop spans 15 amino acids. Deletions cut 2 bases from V and 4 bases from J, with 12 bases between. Germline CDR1 reads SGHRS; CDR2 reads YFSETQ. These data originate in a study of brain T cells in children with intractable seizures. The sequenced cases were selected for having the highest brain T cell transcript signatures. Here the sequenced sample was peripheral blood, taken at surgery. The J gene is TRBJ2-2, the V gene TRBV5-1; D possibly corresponds to TRBD1 (6 bases). This clonotype originated in a boy in the first two years of life with hemimegalencephaly and intractable seizures. The chain's CDR3 is CASSLSGVSTGELFF. The CDR3 DNA follows: TGCGCCAGCAGCTTATCAGGGGTGAGCACCGGGGAGCTGTTTTTT.